The rows below give T cell receptor beta chains drawn from one sample of a study of blood T cell repertoires in COVID-19. TCRdb's table, derived via immunoSEQ multiplex PCR, lists solely in-frame clones and lacks some. The sample has some 300,000 clones; over 85% are singletons. The sequenced sample consisted of PBMCs or T cells enriched from blood (not recorded which). The receptor source for this set is a woman between 25 and 40 years old who had recovered from COVID-19. Both conserved end residues are part of each CDR3. Each record gives: clone size, V gene, D gene, J gene, CDR3 DNA, CDR3 protein. D genes are given only for firm matches. Not every row has a clone size; where given, it reads once, few, many or a size class.

>NA|TRBV6-5|NA|TRBJ2-1
TGTGCCAGCAGGGACGGGAGCTCCTACAATGAGCAGTTCTTC
CASRDGSSYNEQFF
>once|TRBV5-1|NA|TRBJ1-1
TGCGCCAGCAGCCACTACCCCTTACAGGAGTCGAACACTGAAGCTTTCTTT
CASSHYPLQESNTEAFF
>NA|TRBV19|NA|TRBJ1-5
TGTGCCAGTAGTATCGACAGGCCCTATAATCAGCCCCAGCATTTT
CASSIDRPYNQPQHF
>NA|TRBV6-5|TRBD2|TRBJ2-4
TGTGCCAGCAGTTCACTAGCGGGAGAAAACATTCAGTACTTC
CASSSLAGENIQYF
>NA|TRBV19|TRBD1|TRBJ1-5
TGTGCCGCCTCCGGGACAGGGGGATTTTATAGCAATCAGCCCCAGCATTTT
CAASGTGGFYSNQPQHF
>NA|TRBV19|NA|TRBJ1-5
TGTGCCAGTAGTATATTAGAGGGAGGAGGGATATCGACCCAGCCCCAGCATTTT
CASSILEGGGISTQPQHF
>NA|TRBV7-2|TRBD2|TRBJ2-1
TGTGCCAGCAGCCCTAGACTAGCGGGAGTGGAACAGTTCTTC
CASSPRLAGVEQFF
>NA|TRBV15|TRBD2|TRBJ2-1
TGTGCCACCAGCAGACTCCCCGGTCTAGCGGGCATCTACAATGAGCAGTTCTTC
CATSRLPGLAGIYNEQFF
>NA|TRBV15|NA|TRBJ1-5
TGTGCCACCAGCAGAGATAGAGGTAGTCAACGGCCCCAGCATTTT
CATSRDRGSQRPQHF
>NA|TRBV5-1|TRBD2|TRBJ2-1
TGCGCCAGCAGCTCACCGGGACAAGGACTAGCGGGAGGGACTTGGTCGGGCAATGAGCAGTTCTTC
CASSSPGQGLAGGTWSGNEQFF
>few|TRBV5-1|TRBD1|TRBJ1-1
TGCGCCAGCAGCTTGGACCGACAGGGGGGGACTGAAGCTTTCTTT
CASSLDRQGGTEAFF
>once|TRBV2|NA|TRBJ1-5
TGTGCCATCGATCAGGGAAGAGGAAATCAGCCCCAGCATTTT
CAIDQGRGNQPQHF
>NA|TRBV3-1/TRBV3-2|NA|TRBJ2-1
TGTGCCAGCAGCCCCGCTAGCCGGAAACAGTTCTTC
CASSPASRKQFF
>NA|TRBV19|NA|TRBJ1-2
TGTGCCAGTAGTTCCGGACAGATTTCCTATGGCTACACCTTC
CASSSGQISYGYTF
>NA|TRBV18|NA|TRBJ2-1
TGTGCCAGCTCACTAGACAGAAATGAGCAGTTCTTC
CASSLDRNEQFF
>NA|TRBV10-3|NA|TRBJ2-7
TGTGCCACCCAGACAGACTCCTACGAGCAGTACTTC
CATQTDSYEQYF
>once|TRBV28|NA|TRBJ2-5
TGTGCCAGCAGTTTCTCTCCCCCCCCGGGTCGCGGGGCCCAGTACTTC
CASSFSPPPGRGAQYF
>once|TRBV19|NA|TRBJ1-2
TGTGCCACTCGGGCCCCAGCTGGGGCGGCGGATAACTATGGCTACACCTTC
CATRAPAGAADNYGYTF
>once|TRBV11-2|NA|TRBJ1-3
TGTGCCAGCAGCTTTTTAAATGGAAACACCATATATTTT
CASSFLNGNTIYF
>NA|TRBV6-4|NA|TRBJ1-2
TGTGCCAGCAGTGACGGGCCAGGGCCCAACTATGGCTACACCTTC
CASSDGPGPNYGYTF
>once|TRBV29-1|NA|TRBJ1-1
TGCAGCGTCCCACCGAGGGGGTCCACGAACACTGAAGCTTTCTTT
CSVPPRGSTNTEAFF
>NA|TRBV28|TRBD1|TRBJ1-5
TGTGCCAGCAGTAACCGACCGAAGACAGGGGGTGAATCGAGCAATCAGCCCCAGCATTTT
CASSNRPKTGGESSNQPQHF